A selection of T cell receptor beta chains follows, all from one sample in a study of cytomegalovirus exposure and HLA in healthy donors. Repertoires were generated with immunoSEQ multiplex PCR, while TCRdb's copy carries only in-frame clones and drops some. The table lists about 160,000 clones, around 73% of them singletons. The sample was PBMCs. These receptors all stem from a male donor in good health and CMV-seronegative. Both conserved end residues are part of each CDR3. Fields, in order: J gene, D gene, V gene, clone size, CDR3 DNA, CDR3 protein. The D gene is left open where the match is weak. Clone sizes are given selectively: once, few, many, or a class where the clone is expanded.

j_call: TRBJ1-1; d_call: NA; v_call: TRBV7-3; clone_size: few; cdr3_nt: TGTGCCAGCAGCCCCTCCAGGAACCTGAACACTGAAGCTTTCTTT; cdr3_aa: CASSPSRNLNTEAFF
j_call: TRBJ2-5; d_call: TRBD1; v_call: TRBV13; clone_size: NA; cdr3_nt: TGTGCCAGCAGCACCCGAGACAGGGGAGGAGAGACCCAGTACTTC; cdr3_aa: CASSTRDRGGETQYF
j_call: TRBJ1-5; d_call: NA; v_call: TRBV18; clone_size: NA; cdr3_nt: TGTGCCAGCTCACCACCGTTGATGGCAGGAAGCAATCAGCCCCAGCATTTT; cdr3_aa: CASSPPLMAGSNQPQHF
j_call: TRBJ1-1; d_call: TRBD1; v_call: TRBV18; clone_size: NA; cdr3_nt: TGTGCCAGCTCACCACAAGACAGGGCGATGAGTACTGAAGCTTTCTTT; cdr3_aa: CASSPQDRAMSTEAFF
j_call: TRBJ1-5; d_call: TRBD1; v_call: TRBV4-1; clone_size: NA; cdr3_nt: TGCGCCAGCAGCCAAGCTCCCGCACAGACAGGGATTGATCAGCCCCAGCATTTT; cdr3_aa: CASSQAPAQTGIDQPQHF
j_call: TRBJ2-1; d_call: TRBD1; v_call: TRBV18; clone_size: NA; cdr3_nt: TGTGCCAGCTCGGACGGACGAGACAGGGGGGGTGAGCAGTTCTTC; cdr3_aa: CASSDGRDRGGEQFF
j_call: TRBJ2-7; d_call: NA; v_call: TRBV4-1; clone_size: once; cdr3_nt: TGCGCCAGCAGCCAGGTCCGGGACTCAAGCTACGAGCAGTACTTC; cdr3_aa: CASSQVRDSSYEQYF
j_call: TRBJ2-3; d_call: TRBD2; v_call: TRBV11-2; clone_size: NA; cdr3_nt: TGTGCCAGCAGCTTCCCGACTAGCGGGGCTAGCACAGATACGCAGTATTTT; cdr3_aa: CASSFPTSGASTDTQYF
j_call: TRBJ2-1; d_call: TRBD2; v_call: TRBV7-9; clone_size: NA; cdr3_nt: TGTGCCAGCAGCTTACGGGGGGGGTCGGGCAATGAGCAGTTCTTC; cdr3_aa: CASSLRGGSGNEQFF
j_call: TRBJ1-2; d_call: TRBD1; v_call: TRBV27; clone_size: NA; cdr3_nt: TGTGCCAGCAGCATAACCGGGACAGGCCACTATGGCTACACCTTC; cdr3_aa: CASSITGTGHYGYTF
j_call: TRBJ2-2; d_call: NA; v_call: TRBV27; clone_size: NA; cdr3_nt: TGTGCCAGCAGTTCTCTGCAGGGCGGGAACACCGGGGAGCTGTTTTTT; cdr3_aa: CASSSLQGGNTGELFF
j_call: TRBJ2-6; d_call: TRBD2; v_call: TRBV5-1; clone_size: NA; cdr3_nt: TGCGCCAGCAGCTCGGGGGGGACTGGGGCCAACGTCCTGACTTTC; cdr3_aa: CASSSGGTGANVLTF
j_call: TRBJ2-1; d_call: NA; v_call: TRBV5-1; clone_size: few; cdr3_nt: TGCGCCAGCGGAATAGGCGGTAGCGGAATCTACAATGAGCAGTTCTTC; cdr3_aa: CASGIGGSGIYNEQFF
j_call: TRBJ1-4; d_call: TRBD1; v_call: TRBV25-1; clone_size: NA; cdr3_nt: TGTGCCAGCAGTGCGCCCGGGACAGGGAATGAAAAACTGTTTTTT; cdr3_aa: CASSAPGTGNEKLFF
j_call: TRBJ1-3; d_call: TRBD1; v_call: TRBV15; clone_size: NA; cdr3_nt: TGTGCCACCAGCAGAGATGGGACAGCTGGAAACACCATATATTTT; cdr3_aa: CATSRDGTAGNTIYF
j_call: TRBJ1-1; d_call: NA; v_call: TRBV19; clone_size: once; cdr3_nt: TGTGCCAGTAGTATACAGGGTACAAGAGTGAACACTGAAGCTTTCTTT; cdr3_aa: CASSIQGTRVNTEAFF
j_call: TRBJ2-2; d_call: NA; v_call: TRBV9; clone_size: NA; cdr3_nt: TGTGCCAGCAGCGCGAGAGGCCGCGGGGAGCTGTTTTTT; cdr3_aa: CASSARGRGELFF
j_call: TRBJ2-7; d_call: TRBD2; v_call: TRBV28; clone_size: NA; cdr3_nt: TGTGCCAGCAGTCCGGACGGACTAGACTACGAGCAGTACTTC; cdr3_aa: CASSPDGLDYEQYF
j_call: TRBJ2-1; d_call: TRBD1; v_call: TRBV6-6; clone_size: NA; cdr3_nt: TGTGCCAGCAGCCCGGGACAGGGTTTATCCGGTGAGCAGTTCTTC; cdr3_aa: CASSPGQGLSGEQFF
j_call: TRBJ2-7; d_call: NA; v_call: TRBV27; clone_size: NA; cdr3_nt: TGTGCCAGCAGTTTCTTGGCCGGAGTTGAGCAGTACTTC; cdr3_aa: CASSFLAGVEQYF
j_call: TRBJ2-4; d_call: NA; v_call: TRBV6-6; clone_size: NA; cdr3_nt: TGTGCCAGCGGGTTCGATGGCGGGACTCAGTACTTC; cdr3_aa: CASGFDGGTQYF
j_call: TRBJ2-1; d_call: NA; v_call: TRBV5-1; clone_size: once; cdr3_nt: TGCGCCAGCAGCCTTTCAGGGGTAGGCAATGAGCAGTTCTTC; cdr3_aa: CASSLSGVGNEQFF
j_call: TRBJ2-7; d_call: NA; v_call: TRBV5-1; clone_size: NA; cdr3_nt: TGCGCCAGCAGCTTGGCTGGTACAGGGCCCTACGAGCAGTACTTC; cdr3_aa: CASSLAGTGPYEQYF
j_call: TRBJ1-2; d_call: NA; v_call: TRBV7-9; clone_size: NA; cdr3_nt: TGTGCCAGCAGCTTAGATGCTGCAGGGAACTATGGCTACACCTTC; cdr3_aa: CASSLDAAGNYGYTF
j_call: TRBJ1-2; d_call: NA; v_call: TRBV5-4; clone_size: few; cdr3_nt: TGTGCCAGCAGCTTGGAACCGAGCTATGGCTACACCTTC; cdr3_aa: CASSLEPSYGYTF
j_call: TRBJ2-2; d_call: TRBD2; v_call: TRBV7-3; clone_size: NA; cdr3_nt: TGTGCCACCCGACACGGGACTAGCGGGAGGACCGGGGAGCTGTTTTTT; cdr3_aa: CATRHGTSGRTGELFF
j_call: TRBJ2-7; d_call: NA; v_call: TRBV7-9; clone_size: NA; cdr3_nt: TGTGCCAGCAGCTTTGGTAGCGGATCACCGAGCGACGAGCAGTACTTC; cdr3_aa: CASSFGSGSPSDEQYF
j_call: TRBJ2-2; d_call: NA; v_call: TRBV6-6; clone_size: NA; cdr3_nt: TGTGCCACGAAGGGGGGGGATGCCGGGGAGCTGTTTTTT; cdr3_aa: CATKGGDAGELFF
j_call: TRBJ2-7; d_call: NA; v_call: TRBV5-1; clone_size: NA; cdr3_nt: TGCGCCAGCAGCTTGGAGGGGCAGTACGAGCAGTACTTC; cdr3_aa: CASSLEGQYEQYF
j_call: TRBJ1-1; d_call: NA; v_call: TRBV7-3; clone_size: NA; cdr3_nt: TGTGCCAGCAGTCCCGGTTTGAACACTGAAGCTTTCTTT; cdr3_aa: CASSPGLNTEAFF
j_call: TRBJ2-3; d_call: TRBD2; v_call: TRBV28; clone_size: NA; cdr3_nt: TGTGCCAGCGCGGGTAGCGGGAGGTCAGATACGCAGTATTTT; cdr3_aa: CASAGSGRSDTQYF
j_call: TRBJ1-5; d_call: NA; v_call: TRBV5-8; clone_size: once; cdr3_nt: TGTGCCGGCAGCTTTCTTGACAGGCATAGCAATCAGCCCCAGCATTTT; cdr3_aa: CAGSFLDRHSNQPQHF
j_call: TRBJ2-5; d_call: TRBD2; v_call: TRBV5-6; clone_size: NA; cdr3_nt: TGTGCCAGCAGCTCGGAGACTAGCTTAGAGGAGACCCAGTACTTC; cdr3_aa: CASSSETSLEETQYF
j_call: TRBJ1-2; d_call: NA; v_call: TRBV21-1; clone_size: NA; cdr3_nt: TGTGCCAGCAGCAAACCGGGACAGCACCGCAGCTACACCTTC; cdr3_aa: CASSKPGQHRSYTF
j_call: TRBJ1-6; d_call: TRBD1; v_call: TRBV6-1; clone_size: NA; cdr3_nt: TGTGCCAGCAGTGCACTCAGTCTGCCGGGACAGGGTAATTCACCCCTCCACTTT; cdr3_aa: CASSALSLPGQGNSPLHF
j_call: TRBJ1-6; d_call: NA; v_call: TRBV5-6; clone_size: NA; cdr3_nt: TGTGCCAGCAGCTTGTTCCTGGCTTCACCCCTCCACTTT; cdr3_aa: CASSLFLASPLHF
j_call: TRBJ1-2; d_call: NA; v_call: TRBV10-3; clone_size: NA; cdr3_nt: TGTGCCATCAGTGATAATATTGGCGGTTACTATGGCTACACCTTC; cdr3_aa: CAISDNIGGYYGYTF
j_call: TRBJ1-1; d_call: NA; v_call: TRBV11-2; clone_size: NA; cdr3_nt: TGTGCCAGCAGCACCGGAGAGAACACTGAAGCTTTCTTT; cdr3_aa: CASSTGENTEAFF
j_call: TRBJ2-1; d_call: NA; v_call: TRBV28; clone_size: NA; cdr3_nt: TGTGCCAGCAGTTTATGGAGTCCCCCGCAGTTCTTC; cdr3_aa: CASSLWSPPQFF
j_call: TRBJ2-7; d_call: NA; v_call: TRBV13; clone_size: NA; cdr3_nt: TGTGCCAGCAGCTTCGCGACAGGTAGCGAGCAGTACTTC; cdr3_aa: CASSFATGSEQYF
j_call: TRBJ2-7; d_call: NA; v_call: TRBV28; clone_size: NA; cdr3_nt: TGTGCCAGCAGTTTGGCGGGCAGGATAGAGAACGAGCAGTACTTC; cdr3_aa: CASSLAGRIENEQYF